This TCR beta chain was observed in a study of cytomegalovirus exposure and HLA in healthy donors. General observations from the study: According to the study, 150 to 200 TCR beta chains were cytomegalovirus-associated. Generally TCR sequences proved uncommon, though certain public TCRs appeared in numerous donors.

Of note for this clone: Antigen: not known.

Repertoires were generated with immunoSEQ multiplex PCR, while TCRdb's copy carries only in-frame clones and drops some. The sample has approximately 150,000 clones; approximately 88% are singletons. V trimming: 8 bases; J trimming: 8 bases; junction bases outside the gene matches: 13. This CDR3 has 14 amino acids. From germline, CDR1 is SGDLS and CDR2 YYNGEE. The donors belonged to the 120-subject validation cohort, separate from the approximately 670-subject first cohort. Sequenced material: PBMCs. The rearrangement uses TRBV9 and TRBJ2-4, with 7 bases identical to TRBD2. The receptor comes from a man aged 25-40 years in good health and CMV-seropositive. Here the CDR3 DNA reads TGTGCCAGTTCCGGGGGGACCCTAGGGGACATTCAGTACTTC. Its translation: CASSGGTLGDIQYF.